Described below is a single TCR beta chain sequence and its context. This clonotype was seen at least ten times. Its antigen remains unidentified. The input lacks base qualities; no much larger clone sits a single base away. Clipping removes 1 base from V and 1 base from J, with 4 as the unmatched junction base count. From the germline V gene, CDR1 is LGHNA and CDR2 is YNFKEQ. Counted from cysteine to phenylalanine, this CDR3 has 17 amino acids. Only the CDR3 part of the read is kept: 51 bases, read in frame from the first base. The source of the sample is a study of CD8 T cells in ankylosing spondylitis (TCRdb year 2017). For the wider study: To find TCR variants linked to disease, the study profiled T cell receptor beta repertoires in ankylosing spondylitis patients and healthy donors. In total, the full study cohort was made up of roughly 110 healthy donors and 25 or so ankylosing spondylitis patients. Peripheral blood was sampled, and synovial fluid was additionally collected from ankylosing spondylitis patients.

Beyond this particular receptor, the publication reports: A TCR beta motif of several highly homologous amino acid variants appeared characteristic of blood from ankylosing spondylitis patients. According to the report, matched synovial fluid samples from ankylosing spondylitis patients were significantly enriched for the disease-linked clones. In peripheral blood, the disease-linked clones were found at relatively low frequencies and had a CD8+ phenotype. Some motif variants were previously reported in synovial fluid and blood of reactive arthritis patients, suggesting common disease-initiation mechanisms.

Reads for this sample came from an Illumina HiSeq 2500. Quantitative 5'-RACE with molecular barcodes was the method used to prepare the TCR beta libraries. Per the source publication's procedure: A new computational method based on a probabilistic model of VDJ rearrangement was used to identify disease-linked TCR variants. TCRdb's own reprocessing of the public reads used fastp at Q25 and MiXCR and kept productive beta chains. Every CDR3 protein is listed once, alongside the most common genes and DNA of its rows. The V and J calls follow TCRdb's processing rather than the paper's. Present in this sample are 200,000 to 250,000 distinct CDR3 sequences, approximately 10% of which were seen just once. About 20% of the sample is in the top ten clones.

The V and J genes are TRBV4-2 and TRBJ2-3, and TRBD2 matches 11 of the central bases. This TCR was sampled from a male donor with ankylosing spondylitis or in good health (not recorded which). The sequencing sample was made of blood, either unsorted or a sorted T cell fraction (not recorded which). The DNA reads as follows: TGTGCCAGCAGCCAAGGAGAACTAGCGGGGGGCACAGATACGCAGTATTTT. Translated, this is CASSQGELAGGTDTQYF.